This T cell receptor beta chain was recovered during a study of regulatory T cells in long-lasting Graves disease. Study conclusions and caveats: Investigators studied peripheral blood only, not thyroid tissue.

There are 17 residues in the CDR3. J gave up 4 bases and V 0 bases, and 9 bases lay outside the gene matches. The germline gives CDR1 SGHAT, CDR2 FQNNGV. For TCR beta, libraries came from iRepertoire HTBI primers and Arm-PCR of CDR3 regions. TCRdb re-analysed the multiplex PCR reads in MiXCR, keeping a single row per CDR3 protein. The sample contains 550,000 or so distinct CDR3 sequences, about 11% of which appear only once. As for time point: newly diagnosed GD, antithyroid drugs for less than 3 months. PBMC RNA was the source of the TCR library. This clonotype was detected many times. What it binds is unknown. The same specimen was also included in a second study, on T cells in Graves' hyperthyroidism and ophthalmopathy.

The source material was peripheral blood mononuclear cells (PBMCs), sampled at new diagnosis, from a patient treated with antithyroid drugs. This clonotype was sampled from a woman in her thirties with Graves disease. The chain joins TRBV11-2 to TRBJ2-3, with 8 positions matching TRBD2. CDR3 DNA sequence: TGTGCCAGCAGCTTAGATATCCTAGGACTAGCCCCAGATACGCAGTATTTT. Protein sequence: CASSLDILGLAPDTQYF.